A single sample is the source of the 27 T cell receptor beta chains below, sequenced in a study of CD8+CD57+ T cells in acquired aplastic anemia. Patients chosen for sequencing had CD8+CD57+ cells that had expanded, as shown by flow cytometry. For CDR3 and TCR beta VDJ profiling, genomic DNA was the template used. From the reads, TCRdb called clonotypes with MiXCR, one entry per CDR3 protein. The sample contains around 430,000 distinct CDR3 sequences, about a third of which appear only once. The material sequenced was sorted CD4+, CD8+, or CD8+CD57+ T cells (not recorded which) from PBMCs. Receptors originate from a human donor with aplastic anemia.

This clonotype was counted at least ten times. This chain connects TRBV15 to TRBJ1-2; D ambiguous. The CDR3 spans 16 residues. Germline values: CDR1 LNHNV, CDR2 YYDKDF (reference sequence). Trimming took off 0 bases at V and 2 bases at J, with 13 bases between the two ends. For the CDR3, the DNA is TGTGCCACCAGCAGAGAAGGGCCGTACCCGAACTATGGCTACACCTTC. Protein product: CATSREGPYPNYGYTF.

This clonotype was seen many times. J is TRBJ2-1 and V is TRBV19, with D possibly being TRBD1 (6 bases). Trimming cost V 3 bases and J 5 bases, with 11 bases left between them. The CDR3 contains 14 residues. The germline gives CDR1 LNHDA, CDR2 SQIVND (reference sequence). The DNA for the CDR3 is TGTGCCAGTAGTATGGCCGGGACACACAATGAGCAGTTCTTC. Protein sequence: CASSMAGTHNEQFF.

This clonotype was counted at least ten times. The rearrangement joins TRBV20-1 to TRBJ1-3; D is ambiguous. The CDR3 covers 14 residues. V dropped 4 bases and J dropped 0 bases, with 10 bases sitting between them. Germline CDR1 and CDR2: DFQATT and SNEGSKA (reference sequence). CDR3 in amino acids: CSATDSNSGNTIYF. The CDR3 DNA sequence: TGCAGTGCTACCGACTCAAACTCTGGAAACACCATATATTTT.

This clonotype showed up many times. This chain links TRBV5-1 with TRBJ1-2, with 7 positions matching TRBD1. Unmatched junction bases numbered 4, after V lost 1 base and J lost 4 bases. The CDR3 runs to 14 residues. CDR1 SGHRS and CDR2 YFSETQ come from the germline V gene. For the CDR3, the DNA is TGCGCCAGCAGCTTGACAGGGGCGGGCTATGGCTACACCTTC. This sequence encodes CASSLTGAGYGYTF.

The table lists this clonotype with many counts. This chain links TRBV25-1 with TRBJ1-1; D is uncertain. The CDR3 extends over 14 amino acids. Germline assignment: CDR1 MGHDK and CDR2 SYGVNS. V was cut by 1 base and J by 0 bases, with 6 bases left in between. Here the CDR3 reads CASSESGLNTEAFF. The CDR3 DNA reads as TGTGCCAGCAGTGAATCGGGCCTGAACACTGAAGCTTTCTTT.

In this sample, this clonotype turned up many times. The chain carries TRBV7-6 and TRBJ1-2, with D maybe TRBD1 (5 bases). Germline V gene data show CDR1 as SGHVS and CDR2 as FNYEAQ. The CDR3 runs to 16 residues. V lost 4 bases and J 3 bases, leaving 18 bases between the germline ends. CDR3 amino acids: CASSSRPGAVDYGYTF. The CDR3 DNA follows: TGTGCCAGCAGCTCAAGACCCGGGGCAGTCGACTATGGCTACACCTTC.

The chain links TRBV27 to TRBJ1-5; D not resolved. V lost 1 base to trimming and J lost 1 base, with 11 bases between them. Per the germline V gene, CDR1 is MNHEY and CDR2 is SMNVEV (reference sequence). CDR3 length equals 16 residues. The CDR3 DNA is TGTGCCAGCAGTTTATTCCACAGCAGGAGCAATCAGCCCCAGCATTTT. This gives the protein CASSLFHSRSNQPQHF.

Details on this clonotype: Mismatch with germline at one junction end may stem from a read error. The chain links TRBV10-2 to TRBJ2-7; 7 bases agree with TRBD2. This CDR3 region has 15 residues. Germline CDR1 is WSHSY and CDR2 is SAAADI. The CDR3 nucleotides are TGCGTCAGCAGTGAGCAGACGGGGGGCTCCTACGAGCAGTACTTC. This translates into CVSSEQTGGSYEQYF.

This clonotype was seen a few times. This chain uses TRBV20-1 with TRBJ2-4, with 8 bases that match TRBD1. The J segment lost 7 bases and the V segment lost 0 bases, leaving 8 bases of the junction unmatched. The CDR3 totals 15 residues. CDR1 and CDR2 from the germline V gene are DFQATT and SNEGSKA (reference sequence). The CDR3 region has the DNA TGCAGTGCTAGAGATCGGGGGACAGGAGCGAACATTCAGTACTTC. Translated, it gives CSARDRGTGANIQYF.

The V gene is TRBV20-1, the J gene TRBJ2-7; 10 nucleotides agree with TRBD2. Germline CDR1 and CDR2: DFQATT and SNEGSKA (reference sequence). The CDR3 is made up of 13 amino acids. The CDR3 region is CSVGVAGGYEQYF. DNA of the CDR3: TGCAGCGTAGGAGTAGCGGGAGGCTACGAGCAGTACTTC.

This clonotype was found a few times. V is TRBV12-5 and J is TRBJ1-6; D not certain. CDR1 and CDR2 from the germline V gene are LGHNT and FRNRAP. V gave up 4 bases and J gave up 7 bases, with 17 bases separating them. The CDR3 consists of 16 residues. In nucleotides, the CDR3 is TGTGCTAGTGGTTCCCCGGACGAACCGGTGAATTCACCCCTCCACTTT. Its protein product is CASGSPDEPVNSPLHF.

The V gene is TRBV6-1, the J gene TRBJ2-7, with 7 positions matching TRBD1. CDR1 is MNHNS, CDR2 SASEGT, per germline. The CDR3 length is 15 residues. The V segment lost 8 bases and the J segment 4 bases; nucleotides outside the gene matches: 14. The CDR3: CASVNARDRTYEQYF. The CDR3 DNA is TGTGCCAGCGTAAATGCTCGGGACAGAACTTACGAGCAGTACTTC.

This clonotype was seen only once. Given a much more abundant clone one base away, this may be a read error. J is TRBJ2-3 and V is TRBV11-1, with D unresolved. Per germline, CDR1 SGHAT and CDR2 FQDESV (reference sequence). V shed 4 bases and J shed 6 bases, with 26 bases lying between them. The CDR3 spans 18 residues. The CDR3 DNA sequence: TGTGCCAGCAGCTCCCGCCTGCACTCCCCGGAGAGAGTTGATACGCAGTATTTT. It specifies CASSSRLHSPERVDTQYF.

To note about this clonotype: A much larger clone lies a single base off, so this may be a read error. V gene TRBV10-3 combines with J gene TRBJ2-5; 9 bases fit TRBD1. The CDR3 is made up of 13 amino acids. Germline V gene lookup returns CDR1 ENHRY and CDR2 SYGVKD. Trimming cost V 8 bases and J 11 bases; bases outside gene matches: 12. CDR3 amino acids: CAIPGTGSYKQYF. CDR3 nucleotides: TGTGCCATCCCAGGGACAGGGAGCTACAAGCAGTACTTC.

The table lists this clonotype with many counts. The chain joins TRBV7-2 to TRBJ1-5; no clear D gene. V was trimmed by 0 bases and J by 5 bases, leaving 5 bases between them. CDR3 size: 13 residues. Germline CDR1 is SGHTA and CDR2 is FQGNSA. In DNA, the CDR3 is TGTGCCAGCAGCTTAGCGCGAGATCAGCCCCAGCATTTT. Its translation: CASSLARDQPQHF.

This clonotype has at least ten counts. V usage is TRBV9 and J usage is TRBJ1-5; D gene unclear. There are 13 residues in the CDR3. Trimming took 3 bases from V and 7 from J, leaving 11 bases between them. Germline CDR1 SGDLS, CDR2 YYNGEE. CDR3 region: CASSGAAGQPQHF. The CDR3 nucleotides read TGTGCCAGCAGCGGTGCCGCGGGGCAGCCCCAGCATTTT.

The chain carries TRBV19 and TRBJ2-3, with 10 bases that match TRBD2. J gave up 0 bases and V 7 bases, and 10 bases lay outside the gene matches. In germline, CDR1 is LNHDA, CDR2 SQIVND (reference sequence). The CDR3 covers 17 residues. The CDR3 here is CASTDRGLAMSTDTQYF. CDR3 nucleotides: TGTGCCAGTACCGATAGGGGACTAGCGATGAGCACAGATACGCAGTATTTT.

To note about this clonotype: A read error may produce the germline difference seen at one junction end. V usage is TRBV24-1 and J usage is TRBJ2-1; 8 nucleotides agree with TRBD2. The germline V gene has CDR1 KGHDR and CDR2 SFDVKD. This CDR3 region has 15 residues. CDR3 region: CASSLSGSAYNEQFF. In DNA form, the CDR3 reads TGTGCCAGCAGTTTAAGCGGGAGTGCCTACAATGAGCAGTTCTTC.

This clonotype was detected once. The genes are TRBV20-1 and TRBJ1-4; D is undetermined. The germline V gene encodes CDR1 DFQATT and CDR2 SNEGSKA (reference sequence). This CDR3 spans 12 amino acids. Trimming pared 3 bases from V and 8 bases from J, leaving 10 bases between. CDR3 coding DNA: TGCAGTGCTAGGGATTCGAGCGAAAAACTGTTTTTT. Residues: CSARDSSEKLFF.

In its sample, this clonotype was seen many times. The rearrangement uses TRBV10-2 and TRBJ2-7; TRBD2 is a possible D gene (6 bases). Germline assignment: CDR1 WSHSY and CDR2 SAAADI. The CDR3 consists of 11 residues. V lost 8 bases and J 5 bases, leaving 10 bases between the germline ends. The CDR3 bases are TGCGCCAGCGGGAGGACCCACGAGCAGTACTTC. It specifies CASGRTHEQYF.

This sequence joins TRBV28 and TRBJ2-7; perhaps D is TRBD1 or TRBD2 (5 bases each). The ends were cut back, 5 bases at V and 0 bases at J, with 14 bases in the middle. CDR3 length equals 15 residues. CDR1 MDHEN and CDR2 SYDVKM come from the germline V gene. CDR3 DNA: TGTGCCAGCAGTGAGGGGACGGGGAGCTCCTACGAGCAGTACTTC. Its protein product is CASSEGTGSSYEQYF. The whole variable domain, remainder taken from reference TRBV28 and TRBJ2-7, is DVKVTQSSRYLVKRTGEKVFLECVQDMDHENMFWYRQDPGLGLRLIYFSYDVKMKEKGDIPEGYSVSREKKERFSLILESASTNQTSMYLCASSEGTGSSYEQYFGPGTRLTVT.

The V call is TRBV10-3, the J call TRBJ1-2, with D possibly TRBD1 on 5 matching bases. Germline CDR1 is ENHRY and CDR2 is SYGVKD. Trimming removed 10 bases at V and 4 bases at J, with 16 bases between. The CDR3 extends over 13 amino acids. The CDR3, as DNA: TGTGCCAGCCGGGGACCGGATTTCTATGGCTACACCTTC. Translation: CASRGPDFYGYTF.

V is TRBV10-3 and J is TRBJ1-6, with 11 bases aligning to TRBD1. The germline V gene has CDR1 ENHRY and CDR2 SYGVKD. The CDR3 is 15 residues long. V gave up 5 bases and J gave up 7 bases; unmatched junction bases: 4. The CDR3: CAISKGTGGNSPLHF. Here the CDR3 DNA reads TGTGCCATCAGTAAGGGGACAGGGGGAAATTCACCCCTCCACTTT.

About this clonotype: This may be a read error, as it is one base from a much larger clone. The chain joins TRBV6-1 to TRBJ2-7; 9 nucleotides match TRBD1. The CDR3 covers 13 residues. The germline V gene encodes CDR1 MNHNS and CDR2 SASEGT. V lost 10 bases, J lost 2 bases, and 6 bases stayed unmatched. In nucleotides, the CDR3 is TGTGCCAACACTGGACAGGGGACCTACGAGCAGTACTTC. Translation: CANTGQGTYEQYF.

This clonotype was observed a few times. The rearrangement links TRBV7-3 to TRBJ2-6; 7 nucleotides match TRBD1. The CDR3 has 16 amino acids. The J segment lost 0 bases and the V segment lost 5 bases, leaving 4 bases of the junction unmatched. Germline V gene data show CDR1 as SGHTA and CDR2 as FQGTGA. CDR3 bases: TGTGCCAGCAGCAAGGACAGGCGCTCTGGGGCCAACGTCCTGACTTTC. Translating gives CASSKDRRSGANVLTF.

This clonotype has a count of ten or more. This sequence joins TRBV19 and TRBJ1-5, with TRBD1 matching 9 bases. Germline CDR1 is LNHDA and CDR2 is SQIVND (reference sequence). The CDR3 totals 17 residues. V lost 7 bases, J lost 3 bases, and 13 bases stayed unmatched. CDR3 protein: CASKGQGSLLVNQPQHF. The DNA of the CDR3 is TGTGCCAGTAAGGGACAGGGTTCACTACTAGTCAATCAGCCCCAGCATTTT.

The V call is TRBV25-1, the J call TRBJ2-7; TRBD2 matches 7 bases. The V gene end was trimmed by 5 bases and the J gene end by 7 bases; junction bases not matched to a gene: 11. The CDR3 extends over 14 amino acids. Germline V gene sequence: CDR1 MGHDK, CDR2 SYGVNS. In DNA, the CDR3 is TGTGCCAGCAGTTTTTCCGGGGGGATGGGGGAGCAGTACTTC. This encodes CASSFSGGMGEQYF.